This T cell receptor beta chain was identified in a study of response to subunit inactivated influenza vaccine. This clonotype was detected many times. Germline trimming cut 3 bases from V and 9 bases from J; bases unmatched to any gene: 2. There are 14 residues in the CDR3. Germline CDR1 and CDR2: LGHNA and YSLEER. TCRdb re-analysed the RT-PCR reads in MiXCR, keeping a single row per CDR3 protein. Counted here are around 750,000 distinct CDR3 sequences, 20% to 25% occurring once; the ten biggest clones make up roughly 10%. The source material was PBMCs from blood, sampled 4 to 6 days after vaccination. The rearrangement joins TRBV4-3 to TRBJ2-1, with TRBD2 identical over 13 bases. The receptor's source is a man aged 50 to 59 who received an inactivated influenza vaccine. The CDR3 spells CASSHGLAGVEQFF. The CDR3 DNA reads TGCGCCAGCAGCCATGGACTAGCGGGAGTTGAGCAGTTCTTC.